A single sample gave rise to the 2 T cell receptor beta chains below, sequenced in a study of shared clonotypes between healthy human individuals. Produced via immunoSEQ multiplex PCR; TCRdb's table is partial and in-frame only. The repertoire holds approximately 1,500,000 clones, roughly 96% seen once, with roughly 1.1% in the top ten. Sequencing was carried out using naive CD4+ T cells sorted from blood. Documented subset: CD45RA+ positively selected. The receptor set was obtained from a man aged 25-45 years in good health.

The CDR3 DNA follows: TGTGCCAGCAGTTCCCTAACAGGGGGTACAGATACGCAGTATTTT. This codes for CASSSLTGGTDTQYF. The chain carries TRBV28 and TRBJ2-3; 8 bases align to TRBD1. Germline V CDR1 and CDR2: MDHEN, SYDVKM. The CDR3 is made up of 15 amino acids. J gave up 3 bases and V 4 bases, and 6 bases lay outside the gene matches. Full variable domain (missing parts from reference TRBV28 and TRBJ2-3): DVKVTQSSRYLVKRTGEKVFLECVQDMDHENMFWYRQDPGLGLRLIYFSYDVKMKEKGDIPEGYSVSREKKERFSLILESASTNQTSMYLCASSSLTGGTDTQYFGPGTRLTVL.

CDR3 bases: TGCGCCAGCAGCCAAGTACCCACGAACACTGAAGCTTTCTTT. Encoded protein: CASSQVPTNTEAFF. The chain joins TRBV4-1 to TRBJ1-1, with D unclear. V was cut by 1 base and J by 1 base, with 7 bases left in between. Germline V CDR1 and CDR2: MGHRA, YSYEKL. CDR3 size: 14 residues.